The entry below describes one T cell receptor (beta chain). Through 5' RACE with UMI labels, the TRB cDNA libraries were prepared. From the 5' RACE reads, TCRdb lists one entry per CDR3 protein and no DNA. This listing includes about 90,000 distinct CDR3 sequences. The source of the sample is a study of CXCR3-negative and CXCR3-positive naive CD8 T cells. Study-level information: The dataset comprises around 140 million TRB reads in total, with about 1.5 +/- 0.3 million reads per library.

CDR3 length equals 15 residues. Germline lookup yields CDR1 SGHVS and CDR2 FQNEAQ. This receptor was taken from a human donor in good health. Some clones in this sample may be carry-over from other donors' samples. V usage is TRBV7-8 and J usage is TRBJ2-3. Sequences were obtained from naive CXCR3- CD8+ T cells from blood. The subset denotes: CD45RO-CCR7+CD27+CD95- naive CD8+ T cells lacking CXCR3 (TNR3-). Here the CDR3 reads CASSLARPSTDTQYF.